The clone carrying this T cell receptor (beta chain) occurred a few times. The antigen remains unidentified. The V gene's germline CDR1 is DFQATT and CDR2 SNEGSKA (reference sequence). This CDR3 contains 13 residues. Deletions cut 5 bases from V and 4 bases from J, with 14 bases between. A sample-barcoded 5' primer and a J-beta primer mix were used in a second PCR of roughly 6 to 11 cycles. A minimum of 2.5 million CDR3-containing paired-end reads was obtained for each sample. TCRdb processed the 5' RACE reads anew with MiXCR; each CDR3 protein has one entry. The sample shows hundreds of thousands of distinct CDR3 sequences, about 20% of them seen only once. This entry belongs to a study of blood T cells in healthy people across ages. Points from the study as a whole: Age advanced and TCR beta diversity per million T cells fell, roughly linearly.

The sequenced sample was blood. The receptor was isolated from a man between 65 and 85 years old in good health. The genes are TRBV20-1 and TRBJ1-2; D unresolved. This CDR3 reads CSAAGAHFYGYTF. Written as DNA, the CDR3 is TGCAGTGCTGCAGGAGCCCACTTCTATGGCTACACCTTC.